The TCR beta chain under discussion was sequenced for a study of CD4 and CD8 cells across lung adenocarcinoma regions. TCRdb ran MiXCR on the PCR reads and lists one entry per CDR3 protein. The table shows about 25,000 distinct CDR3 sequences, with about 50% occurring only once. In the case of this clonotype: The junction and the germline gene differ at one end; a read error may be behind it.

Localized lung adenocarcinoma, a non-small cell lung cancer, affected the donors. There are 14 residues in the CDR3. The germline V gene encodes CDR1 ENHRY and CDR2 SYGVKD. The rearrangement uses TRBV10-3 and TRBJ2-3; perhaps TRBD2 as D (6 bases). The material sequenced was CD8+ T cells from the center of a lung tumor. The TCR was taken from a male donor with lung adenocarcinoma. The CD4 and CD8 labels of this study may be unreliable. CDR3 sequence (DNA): TGTGCGAGCGCAAGGGGCGGGGACCAAGAGACGCAGTACTTT. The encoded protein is CASARGGDQETQYF.